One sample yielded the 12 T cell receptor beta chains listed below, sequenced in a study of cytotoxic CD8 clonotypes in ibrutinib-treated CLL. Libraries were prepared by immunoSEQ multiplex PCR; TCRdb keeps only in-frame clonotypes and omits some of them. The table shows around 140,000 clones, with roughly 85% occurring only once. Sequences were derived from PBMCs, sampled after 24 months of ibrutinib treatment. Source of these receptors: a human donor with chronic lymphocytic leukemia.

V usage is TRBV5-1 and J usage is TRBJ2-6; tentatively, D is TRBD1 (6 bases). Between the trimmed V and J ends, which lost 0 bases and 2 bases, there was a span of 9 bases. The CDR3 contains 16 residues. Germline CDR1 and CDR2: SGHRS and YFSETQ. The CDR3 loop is CASSLGGQAGANVLTF. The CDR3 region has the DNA TGCGCCAGCAGCTTGGGGGGGCAGGCTGGGGCCAACGTCCTGACTTTC.

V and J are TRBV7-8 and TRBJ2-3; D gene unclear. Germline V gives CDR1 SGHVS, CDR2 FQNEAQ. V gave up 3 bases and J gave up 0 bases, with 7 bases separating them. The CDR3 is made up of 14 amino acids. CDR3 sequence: CASSFGSSTDTQYF. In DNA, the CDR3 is TGTGCCAGCAGCTTCGGATCTAGCACAGATACGCAGTATTTT.

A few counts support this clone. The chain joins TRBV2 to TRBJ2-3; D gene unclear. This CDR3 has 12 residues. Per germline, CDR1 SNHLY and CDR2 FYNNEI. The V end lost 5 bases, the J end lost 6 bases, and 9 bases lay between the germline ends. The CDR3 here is CASSTPGDTQYF. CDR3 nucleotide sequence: TGTGCCAGCAGTACACCGGGCGATACGCAGTATTTT.

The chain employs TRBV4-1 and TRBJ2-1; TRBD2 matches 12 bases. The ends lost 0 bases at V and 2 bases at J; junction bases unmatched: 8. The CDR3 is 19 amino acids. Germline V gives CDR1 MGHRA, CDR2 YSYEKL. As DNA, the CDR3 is TGCGCCAGCAGCCAAGATAGCAAGGCTAGCGGGGGGGCCTACAATGAGCAGTTCTTC. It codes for CASSQDSKASGGAYNEQFF.

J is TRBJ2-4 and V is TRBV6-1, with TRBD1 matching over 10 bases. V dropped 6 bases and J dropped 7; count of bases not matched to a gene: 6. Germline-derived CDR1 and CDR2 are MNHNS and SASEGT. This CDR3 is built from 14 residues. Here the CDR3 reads CASRMTGGANIQYF. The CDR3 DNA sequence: TGTGCCAGCAGAATGACAGGGGGCGCGAACATTCAGTACTTC.

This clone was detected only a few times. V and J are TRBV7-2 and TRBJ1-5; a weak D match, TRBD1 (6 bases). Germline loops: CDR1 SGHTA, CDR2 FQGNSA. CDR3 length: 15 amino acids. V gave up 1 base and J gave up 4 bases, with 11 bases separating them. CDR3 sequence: CASSLGGGGNQPQHF. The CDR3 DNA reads TGTGCCAGCAGCTTAGGGGGAGGGGGTAATCAGCCCCAGCATTTT.

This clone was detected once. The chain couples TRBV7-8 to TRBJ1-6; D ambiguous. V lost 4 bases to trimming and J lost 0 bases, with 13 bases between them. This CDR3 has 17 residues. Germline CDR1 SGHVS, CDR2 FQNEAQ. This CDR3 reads CASSSHILSSYNSPLHF. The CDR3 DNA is TGTGCCAGCAGCTCCCACATACTAAGCTCCTATAATTCACCCCTCCACTTT.

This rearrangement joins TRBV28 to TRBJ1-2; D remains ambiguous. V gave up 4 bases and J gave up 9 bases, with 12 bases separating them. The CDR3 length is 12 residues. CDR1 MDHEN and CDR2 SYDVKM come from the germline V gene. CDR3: CASSSGTARYTF. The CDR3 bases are TGTGCCAGCAGTTCGGGTACGGCTCGCTACACCTTC.

CDR3 sequence: CASSFASGGASEQYF. Written as DNA, the CDR3 is TGTGCCAGCAGCTTTGCTAGCGGGGGGGCGAGCGAGCAGTACTTC. The chain uses TRBV11-3 and TRBJ2-7; 12 bases are a match to TRBD2. Trimming at V came to 3 bases and at J to 6 bases, leaving 6 bases not matched to a gene. In germline, CDR1 is SGHNT, CDR2 YENEEA. The CDR3 spans 15 residues.

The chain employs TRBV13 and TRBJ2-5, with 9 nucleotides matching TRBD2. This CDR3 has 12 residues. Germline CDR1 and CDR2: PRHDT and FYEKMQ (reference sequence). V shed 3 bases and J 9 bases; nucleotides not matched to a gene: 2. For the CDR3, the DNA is TGTGCCAGCAGCTTGGAGCGGGGGGCCCAGTACTTC. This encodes CASSLERGAQYF. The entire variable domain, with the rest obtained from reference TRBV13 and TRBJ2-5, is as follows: AAGVIQSPRHLIKEKRETATLKCYPIPRHDTVYWYQQGPGQDPQFLISFYEKMQSDKGSIPDRFSAQQFSDYHSELNMSSLELGDSALYFCASSLERGAQYFGPGTRLLVL.

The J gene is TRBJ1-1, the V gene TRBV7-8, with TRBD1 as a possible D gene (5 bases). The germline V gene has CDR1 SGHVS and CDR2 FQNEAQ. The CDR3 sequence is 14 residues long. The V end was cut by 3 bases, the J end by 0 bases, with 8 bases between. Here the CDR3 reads CASSFDSMNTEAFF. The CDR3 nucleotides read TGTGCCAGCAGCTTCGACAGTATGAACACTGAAGCTTTCTTT. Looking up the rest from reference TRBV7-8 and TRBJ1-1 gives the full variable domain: GAGVSQSPRYKVAKRGQDVALRCDPISGHVSLFWYQQALGQGPEFLTYFQNEAQLDKSGLPSDRFFAERPEGSVSTLKIQRTQQEDSAVYLCASSFDSMNTEAFFGQGTRLTVV.

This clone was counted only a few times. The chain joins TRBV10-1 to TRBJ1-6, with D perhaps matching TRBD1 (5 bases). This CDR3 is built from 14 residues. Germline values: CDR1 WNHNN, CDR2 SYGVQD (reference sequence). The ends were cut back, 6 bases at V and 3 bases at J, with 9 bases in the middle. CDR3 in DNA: TGCGCCAGCAGCGGGACCTTCTATAATTCACCCCTCCACTTT. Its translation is CASSGTFYNSPLHF.